The TCR beta chain under discussion was sequenced for a study of control samples from healthy donors and cancer patients. The CDR3 runs to 15 residues. Per the germline V gene, CDR1 is LGHDT and CDR2 is YNNKEL (reference sequence). V gave up 5 bases and J gave up 0 bases, with 10 bases separating them. Measured with immunoSEQ multiplex PCR; TCRdb has only the in-frame clones, and not every one. The profile shows 150,000 to 200,000 clones, approximately 96% of them singletons. V is TRBV3-1 (or the pseudogene TRBV3-2) and J is TRBJ1-4; D perhaps matches TRBD1 (6 bases). The origin of this receptor is a middle-aged woman in good health. Sequenced: blood. The CDR3 region is CASSFRGATNEKLFF. The CDR3 nucleotides are TGTGCCAGCAGCTTCAGGGGTGCAACTAATGAAAAACTGTTTTTT.